This paragraph covers one T cell receptor beta chain sequence. What it binds is unknown. This sample is drawn from a study of T cell therapy after organ transplantation. The wider study: Of some ten patients, eight responded clinically and two did not.

Time point denoted: 4-8 weeks after completion of therapy. These patients had received solid-organ transplants and had drug-resistant or recurrent cytomegalovirus. Germline CDR1 SGHAT, CDR2 FQNNGV. The CDR3 sequence is 12 residues long. V was clipped by 4 bases and J by 0 bases, with 3 bases between them. Sequenced by immunoSEQ multiplex PCR; TCRdb stores in-frame clones only, minus some. The sample records around 4,800 clones, roughly two thirds being singletons. The specimen comprised CD8+ T cells from blood, sampled after autologous CMV-specific T cell therapy. This rearrangement joins TRBV11-2 to TRBJ1-1; D uncertain. The TCR was taken from a human patient who had received a solid organ transplant and had CMV disease. Some of the T cells might come from the graft donor. CDR3 region: CASSYMNTEAFF. DNA for the CDR3: TGTGCCAGCAGCTACATGAACACTGAAGCTTTCTTT.